A selection of T cell receptor beta chains follows, all from one sample in a study of human T cells and chemical hapten exposure. Using its own MiXCR run on the RACE reads, TCRdb lists one record per CDR3 protein. The sample lists about 200,000 distinct CDR3 sequences, around 23% occurring once. The starting material was whole blood, obtained in connection with sensitization to the hapten diphenylcyclopropenone (DPC). These receptors all stem from a woman between 40 and 55 years old with alopecia areata. Some clones in this sample may be carry-over from other donors' samples. Both conserved end residues are part of each CDR3. The D gene is left open where the match is weak. Rows give clone size only sometimes, using once, few, many, or a class for an expanded clone.

length: 15
V: TRBV28
D: -
J: TRBJ1-1
size: few
CDR3: CASRGGIRTNTEAFF
DNA: TGTGCCAGCAGGGGAGGGATCCGGACAAACACTGAAGCTTTCTTT

length: 15
V: TRBV24-1
D: -
J: TRBJ2-2
size: -
CDR3: CATSDAGKGWGELFF
DNA: TGTGCCACCAGTGATGCCGGGAAAGGGTGGGGGGAGCTGTTTTTT

length: 13
V: TRBV5-1
D: -
J: TRBJ2-1
size: -
CDR3: CASSLDPDMEQFF
DNA: TGCGCCAGCAGCTTGGATCCGGACATGGAGCAGTTCTTC

length: 13
V: TRBV20-1
D: -
J: TRBJ1-1
size: -
CDR3: CSARAGGNTEAFF
DNA: TGCAGTGCTAGGGCGGGGGGAAACACTGAAGCTTTCTTT

length: 15
V: TRBV18
D: -
J: TRBJ2-5
size: few
CDR3: CASSRVSGAQETQYF
DNA: TGTGCCAGCTCACGTGTGAGCGGAGCTCAAGAGACCCAGTACTTC

length: 15
V: TRBV29-1
D: TRBD1
J: TRBJ2-6
size: -
CDR3: CSVAPQGGGANVLTF
DNA: TGCAGCGTTGCTCCACAGGGGGGTGGGGCCAACGTCCTGACTTTC

length: 14
V: TRBV7-7
D: -
J: TRBJ2-5
size: few
CDR3: CASSLLQGQETQYF
DNA: TGTGCTAGCAGCTTATTGCAGGGGCAAGAGACCCAGTACTTC

length: 15
V: TRBV20-1
D: TRBD2
J: TRBJ2-3
size: few
CDR3: CSATRLAEHTDTQYF
DNA: TGCAGTGCTACTAGACTAGCGGAACACACAGATACGCAGTATTTT

length: 13
V: TRBV20-1
D: TRBD2
J: TRBJ2-3
size: few
CDR3: CSAVSGGRDTQYF
DNA: TGCAGTGCCGTTAGCGGGGGGCGAGATACGCAGTATTTT

length: 14
V: TRBV4-1
D: TRBD1
J: TRBJ1-4
size: few
CDR3: CASSRRDSQEKLFF
DNA: TGCGCCAGCAGCCGTAGGGACAGCCAGGAAAAACTGTTTTTT

length: 14
V: TRBV20-1
D: TRBD1
J: TRBJ1-4
size: once
CDR3: CSAATGVSNEKLFF
DNA: TGCAGTGCTGCTACAGGGGTTTCTAATGAAAAACTGTTTTTT

length: 15
V: TRBV7-9
D: -
J: TRBJ2-3
size: -
CDR3: CASSRRDLRTDTQYF
DNA: TGTGCCAGCAGCCGACGGGACTTGCGCACAGATACGCAGTATTTT

length: 14
V: TRBV27
D: -
J: TRBJ2-2
size: -
CDR3: CASSLSTNTGELFF
DNA: TGTGCCAGCAGTTTATCGACAAACACCGGGGAGCTGTTTTTT

length: 16
V: TRBV4-2
D: TRBD2
J: TRBJ2-3
size: -
CDR3: CASSQEKEREWDTQYF
DNA: TGTGCCAGCAGCCAAGAAAAAGAGCGGGAGTGGGATACGCAGTATTTT

length: 15
V: TRBV6-2/TRBV6-3
D: TRBD1
J: TRBJ2-3
size: -
CDR3: CASSPQGVLADTQYF
DNA: TGTGCCAGCAGCCCTCAGGGGGTTTTGGCAGATACGCAGTATTTT

length: 12
V: TRBV6-1
D: -
J: TRBJ1-5
size: few
CDR3: CASSVLRQAQHF
DNA: TGTGCCAGCAGTGTTTTAAGACAGGCCCAGCATTTT

length: 15
V: TRBV5-6
D: TRBD2
J: TRBJ2-1
size: few
CDR3: CASSFQWGRANEQFF
DNA: TGTGCCAGCAGCTTTCAGTGGGGGAGGGCCAATGAGCAGTTCTTC

length: 12
V: TRBV29-1
D: TRBD1
J: TRBJ2-5
size: few
CDR3: CSAPTGGETQYF
DNA: TGCAGCGCTCCGACAGGGGGAGAGACCCAGTACTTC

length: 12
V: TRBV12-3/TRBV12-4
D: -
J: TRBJ1-1
size: -
CDR3: CASREGNTEAFF
DNA: TGTGCCAGCAGGGAGGGAAACACTGAAGCTTTCTTT

length: 16
V: TRBV18
D: -
J: TRBJ2-3
size: -
CDR3: CASSPSTVPPTDTQYF
DNA: TGTGCCAGCTCACCCAGTACGGTGCCCCCCACAGATACGCAGTATTTT

length: 14
V: TRBV5-1
D: -
J: TRBJ2-7
size: -
CDR3: CASSLGVAGNEQYF
DNA: TGCGCCAGCAGCTTGGGAGTGGCGGGCAACGAGCAGTACTTC

length: 14
V: TRBV4-1
D: -
J: TRBJ1-2
size: few
CDR3: CASSQGPPPGGYTF
DNA: TGCGCCAGCAGCCAAGGGCCCCCCCCCGGTGGCTACACCTTC

length: 18
V: TRBV21-1
D: -
J: TRBJ1-5
size: -
CDR3: CASSKEEKGTPVEQPQHF
DNA: TGTGCCAGCAGCAAAGAGGAAAAAGGGACCCCGGTAGAGCAGCCCCAGCATTTT

length: 12
V: TRBV7-2
D: -
J: TRBJ2-5
size: many
CDR3: CASSRAGETQYF
DNA: TGTGCCAGCAGCCGAGCAGGAGAGACCCAGTACTTC

length: 14
V: TRBV5-1
D: -
J: TRBJ2-1
size: -
CDR3: CASSLPGTYNEQFF
DNA: TGCGCCAGCAGCTTGCCGGGAACCTACAATGAGCAGTTCTTC

length: 19
V: TRBV11-3
D: -
J: TRBJ2-1
size: -
CDR3: CASSYTFDSPGTLHNEQFF
DNA: TGTGCCAGCAGCTATACATTCGATTCACCCGGGACCCTTCATAATGAGCAGTTCTTC

length: 15
V: TRBV29-1
D: TRBD2
J: TRBJ2-3
size: -
CDR3: CSVEGGARTTDTQYF
DNA: TGCAGCGTTGAGGGAGGGGCGCGGACAACAGATACGCAGTATTTT

length: 16
V: TRBV5-5
D: -
J: TRBJ1-2
size: few
CDR3: CASSLARQIPNYGYTF
DNA: TGTGCCAGCAGCTTGGCGCGGCAGATACCTAACTATGGCTACACCTTC

length: 15
V: TRBV9
D: -
J: TRBJ2-7
size: many
CDR3: CASSPSLAGDYEQYF
DNA: TGTGCCAGCAGCCCCTCGCTAGCAGGTGATTACGAGCAGTACTTC

length: 15
V: TRBV20-1
D: TRBD2
J: TRBJ2-3
size: -
CDR3: CSARDGGGRADTQYF
DNA: TGCAGTGCTAGAGATGGAGGCGGGAGAGCAGATACGCAGTATTTT

length: 13
V: TRBV12-3/TRBV12-4
D: -
J: TRBJ2-2
size: few
CDR3: CASSLFRTGELFF
DNA: TGTGCCAGCAGTTTATTTCGGACCGGGGAGCTGTTTTTT

length: 15
V: TRBV7-2
D: -
J: TRBJ2-3
size: few
CDR3: CASSLVSSGTDTQYF
DNA: TGTGCCAGCAGCTTAGTGTCTAGCGGCACAGATACGCAGTATTTT

length: 15
V: TRBV27
D: TRBD2
J: TRBJ2-5
size: -
CDR3: CASSLWPGGGETQYF
DNA: TGTGCCAGCAGTTTATGGCCGGGAGGGGGAGAGACCCAGTACTTC

length: 14
V: TRBV6-1
D: -
J: TRBJ1-5
size: -
CDR3: CASSFRAGNQPQHF
DNA: TGTGCCAGCAGTTTTCGGGCAGGAAATCAGCCCCAGCATTTT

length: 16
V: TRBV27
D: TRBD1
J: TRBJ2-5
size: many
CDR3: CASSLSIRTGGETQYF
DNA: TGTGCCAGCAGTTTATCGATCAGGACAGGGGGAGAGACCCAGTACTTC

length: 15
V: TRBV10-3
D: TRBD2
J: TRBJ2-1
size: few
CDR3: CAISGRGRAGGEQFF
DNA: TGTGCCATCAGTGGTCGCGGGAGGGCCGGGGGTGAGCAGTTCTTC

length: 13
V: TRBV6-4
D: -
J: TRBJ2-1
size: -
CDR3: CASSDLGGYEQFF
DNA: TGTGCCAGCAGTGATCTGGGAGGTTATGAGCAGTTCTTC

length: 12
V: TRBV7-9
D: -
J: TRBJ2-3
size: many
CDR3: CASSFISDTQYF
DNA: TGTGCCAGCAGCTTTATATCAGATACGCAGTATTTT

length: 16
V: TRBV6-5
D: -
J: TRBJ2-1
size: -
CDR3: CASSTLRSSRNNEQFF
DNA: TGTGCCAGCAGTACTTTACGAAGCTCGCGGAACAATGAGCAGTTCTTC

length: 13
V: TRBV7-9
D: -
J: TRBJ1-1
size: -
CDR3: CASSPDWNTEAFF
DNA: TGTGCCAGCAGCCCCGACTGGAACACTGAAGCTTTCTTT